One and the same sample provided the 26 T cell receptor beta chains below, sequenced in a study of response to subunit inactivated influenza vaccine. TCRdb re-called the RT-PCR reads with MiXCR, one entry per CDR3 protein. The sample yields hundreds of thousands of distinct CDR3 sequences, 12% to 15% seen once. The sample here was PBMCs from blood, taken less than 15 days before vaccination. These receptor sequences come from a man aged 50 to 60 who received an inactivated influenza vaccine.

This clonotype was seen more than once but under ten times. V usage is TRBV12-3 or TRBV12-4 and J usage is TRBJ1-3, with 9 positions matching TRBD1. This CDR3 comprises 16 residues. V lost 5 bases and J lost 3; bases outside the gene matches: 8. The CDR3 region has the DNA TGTGCCAGCAGTCCCCACAGGGGGCGAGGTGGAAACACCATATATTTT. Translating gives CASSPHRGRGGNTIYF.

This clonotype was recorded a few times. V and J are TRBV12-5 and TRBJ2-1; 12 bases are shared with TRBD2. The V and J ends lost 2 bases and 9 bases, in that order; junction bases with no gene match: 11. The germline V gene has CDR1 LGHNT and CDR2 FRNRAP. This CDR3 region has 17 residues. The CDR3 coding sequence is TGTGCTAGTGGTTTGTCAGGGATCCTAGCGGGAGGGATTGAGCAGTTCTTC. Translation gives CASGLSGILAGGIEQFF.

This clonotype was recorded a few times. V is TRBV6-2 or TRBV6-3 and J is TRBJ1-2, with 9 bases identical to TRBD1. Unmatched junction bases numbered 4, after V lost 5 bases and J lost 6 bases. Germline V CDR1 and CDR2: MNHEY, SVGEGT. This CDR3 has 13 amino acids. This CDR3 reads CASSPGTGNGYTF. The DNA of the CDR3 is TGTGCCAGCAGTCCCGGGACAGGGAATGGCTACACCTTC.

This clonotype was picked up a small number of times. This CDR3 is CASSDNRVQSGANVLTF. CDR3 coding DNA: TGTGCCAGCAGTGATAACAGGGTTCAGTCTGGGGCCAACGTCCTGACTTTC. The chain is built from TRBV6-2 or TRBV6-3 and TRBJ2-6; D is possibly TRBD1 (6 bases). Germline lookup yields CDR1 MNHEY and CDR2 SVGEGT. The CDR3 length is 17 residues. V was cut by 5 bases and J by 1 base, with 15 bases left in between.

This chain joins TRBV12-3 or TRBV12-4 and TRBJ2-5; D uncertain. V lost 6 bases, J lost 7 bases, and 12 bases lay in between. This CDR3 contains 12 residues. The CDR3 coding sequence is TGTGCCAGCAGGTGGGCCGATGGGACCCAGTACTTC. Translating gives CASRWADGTQYF.

The sample holds a few counts of this clonotype. The chain links TRBV4-3 to TRBJ1-6; D might be TRBD1 (5 bases). Trimming took off 1 base at V and 6 bases at J, with 7 bases between the two ends. This CDR3 is 14 amino acids long. Germline V gene sequence: CDR1 LGHNA, CDR2 YSLEER. CDR3 nucleotides: TGCGCCAGCAGCCAAGGACAGACTAATTCACCCCTCCACTTT. It translates to CASSQGQTNSPLHF.

The V call is TRBV5-6, the J call TRBJ1-5, with 7 bases lining up with TRBD1. The CDR3 spans 14 residues. V lost 2 bases to trimming and J lost 12 bases; unmatched junction nucleotides: 11. Germline V CDR1 and CDR2: SGHDT, YYEEEE. The CDR3 coding sequence is TGTGCCAGCAGCTTTTACAGGGGCCGTCGGGGCCAGCATTTT. Translation gives CASSFYRGRRGQHF.

This clonotype came up a few times. The chain has TRBV7-2 and TRBJ2-1; 7 bases line up with TRBD2. The CDR3 totals 14 residues. From germline, CDR1 is SGHTA and CDR2 FQGNSA. J lost 7 bases, V lost 2 bases, and 5 bases had no gene match. CDR3 sequence: CASSLWGRANEQFF. For the CDR3, the DNA is TGTGCCAGCAGCTTATGGGGGAGGGCGAATGAGCAGTTCTTC.

The chain carries TRBV28 and TRBJ2-7, with 9 bases matching TRBD1. Germline lookup yields CDR1 MDHEN and CDR2 SYDVKM. Trimming removed 3 bases from V and 4 bases from J; junction bases left unmatched: 4. The CDR3 loop spans 14 amino acids. DNA of the CDR3: TGTGCCAGCAGTTTTGGGACAGGGTTATACGAGCAGTACTTC. It is translated as CASSFGTGLYEQYF.

This clonotype was seen more than once but under ten times. V gene TRBV7-3 combines with J gene TRBJ2-7; 9 bases line up with TRBD1. The CDR3 extends over 17 amino acids. With V trimmed by 5 bases and J by 5 bases, 16 bases remained unmatched. Germline CDR1 SGHTA, CDR2 FQGTGA. The CDR3 is CASSHAPLGTGSHEQYF. The CDR3 bases are TGTGCCAGCAGCCATGCCCCTCTAGGGACAGGGTCCCACGAGCAGTACTTC.

Only a few counts were recorded for this clonotype. This chain uses TRBV5-1 with TRBJ2-7, with D tentatively TRBD1 (5 bases). Trimming removed 0 bases at V and 5 bases at J, with 12 bases between. Germline values: CDR1 SGHRS, CDR2 YFSETQ. The CDR3 totals 14 residues. In nucleotides, the CDR3 is TGCGCCAGCAGCTTGGGGCAGGGCCACAACGAGCAGTACTTC. It yields the protein CASSLGQGHNEQYF.

V and J are TRBV14 and TRBJ2-7; D unresolved. This CDR3 comprises 15 residues. Germline CDR1 is SGHDN and CDR2 is FVKESK. V lost 1 base and J 3 bases, leaving 13 bases between the germline ends. For the CDR3, the DNA is TGTGCCAGCAGCCAAGGGAGTCTTGCAGGCTACGAGCAGTACTTC. This gives the protein CASSQGSLAGYEQYF.

The V call is TRBV7-9, the J call TRBJ2-1, with 9 bases lining up with TRBD2. The CDR3 contains 14 residues. Germline V gene sequence: CDR1 SEHNR, CDR2 FQNEAQ (reference sequence). Losses at the gene ends were 4 bases for V and 9 bases for J; bases not matched to a gene: 7. CDR3 region: CASSYGTSFREQFF. In DNA, the CDR3 is TGTGCCAGCAGCTACGGGACTAGCTTCCGTGAGCAGTTCTTC.

The V gene is TRBV4-2, the J gene TRBJ2-7, with D possibly called TRBD1 or TRBD2 (5 bases each). The CDR3 has 16 residues. Trimming pared 0 bases from V and 4 bases from J, leaving 16 bases between. Germline V CDR1 and CDR2: LGHNA, YNFKEQ. The CDR3 region has the DNA TGTGCCAGCAGCCAAGAGGTCGGGACGGTTCTGTACGAGCAGTACTTC. Its translation is CASSQEVGTVLYEQYF.

This clonotype was counted only a few times. The J gene is TRBJ2-7, the V gene TRBV10-3; unclear D gene. This CDR3 is 15 amino acids long. The germline gives CDR1 ENHRY, CDR2 SYGVKD. V was pared by 4 bases and J by 0 bases, with 13 bases between. Here the CDR3 DNA reads TGTGCCATCAGTGTGTTAGGCACACTCTCCTACGAGCAGTACTTC. Protein: CAISVLGTLSYEQYF.

The chain has TRBV28 and TRBJ1-1; D is ambiguous. V lost 3 bases and J lost 0, with 11 bases in between. Germline loops: CDR1 MDHEN, CDR2 SYDVKM. This CDR3 comprises 15 residues. CDR3 region: CASSFVVTLNTEAFF. CDR3 nucleotide sequence: TGTGCCAGCAGTTTCGTCGTCACATTGAACACTGAAGCTTTCTTT.

This clonotype was counted a few times. V gene TRBV12-3 or TRBV12-4 combines with J gene TRBJ2-2; possibly TRBD2 for D (6 bases). Trimming removed 8 bases from V and 5 bases from J, with 18 bases in between. The CDR3 extends over 15 amino acids. The CDR3 sequence: CASRPGPGRTGELFF. The CDR3 DNA reads TGTGCCAGCCGCCCGGGCCCAGGGAGGACCGGGGAGCTGTTTTTT.

In this sample, this clonotype turned up a few times. The V gene is TRBV7-2, the J gene TRBJ2-2, with 12 bases identical to TRBD2. The CDR3 contains 19 residues. Germline CDR1 and CDR2: SGHTA and FQGNSA. With 1 base clipped from V and 2 bases from J, the junction kept 8 bases outside the gene matches. The CDR3 bases are TGTGCCAGCAGCTTAGGGCTAGCGGGAGGGCTCTATAACACCGGGGAGCTGTTTTTT. It is translated as CASSLGLAGGLYNTGELFF. Filled out from reference TRBV7-2 and TRBJ2-2, the complete variable domain reads GAGVSQSPSNKVTEKGKDVELRCDPISGHTALYWYRQSLGQGLEFLIYFQGNSAPDKSGLPSDRFSAERTGGSVSTLTIQRTQQEDSAVYLCASSLGLAGGLYNTGELFFGEGSRLTVL.

This clonotype appeared a few times. The V gene is TRBV12-3 or TRBV12-4, the J gene TRBJ2-3; tentative D call: TRBD1 (5 bases). Trimming left V 6 bases short and J 10 bases short, with 17 bases between. The CDR3 totals 13 residues. For the CDR3, the DNA is TGTGCCAGCAGCCGCCTCCCCCAGGGCGCGCAGTATTTT. This sequence encodes CASSRLPQGAQYF.

The chain uses TRBV6-2 or TRBV6-3 and TRBJ2-1; 8 bases agree with TRBD1. CDR1 MNHEY and CDR2 SVGEGT come from the germline V gene. This CDR3 spans 13 amino acids. V lost 0 bases and J lost 8; bases outside the gene matches: 0. CDR3 loop: CASSYSGQDEQFF. DNA of the CDR3: TGTGCCAGCAGTTACTCGGGACAGGATGAGCAGTTCTTC.

This clonotype was detected ten times or more. The chain carries TRBV15 and TRBJ2-5, with D maybe TRBD2 (5 bases). The CDR3 has 13 amino acids. In germline, CDR1 is LNHNV, CDR2 YYDKDF (reference sequence). V was clipped by 7 bases and J by 3 bases, with 12 bases between them. Here the CDR3 DNA reads TGTGCCACCACCCGACTAACCGAAGAGACCCAGTACTTC. It codes for CATTRLTEETQYF.

This chain's CDR3 is CASSLAGGFTDTQYF. The CDR3 DNA reads TGTGCCAGCAGTCTAGCGGGGGGGTTTACAGATACGCAGTATTTT. This chain links TRBV7-2 with TRBJ2-3; 12 positions match TRBD2. Germline loops: CDR1 SGHTA, CDR2 FQGNSA. This CDR3 spans 15 amino acids. V gave up 6 bases and J gave up 3 bases; unmatched junction bases: 4.

The chain couples TRBV7-6 to TRBJ2-5; D possibly matches TRBD1 or TRBD2 (5 bases each). CDR3 length: 15 amino acids. Trimming shortened V by 0 bases and J by 0 bases, and 8 bases separated the two germline ends. Germline V gives CDR1 SGHVS, CDR2 FNYEAQ. CDR3 protein: CASSLAPGHQETQYF. CDR3 in DNA: TGTGCCAGCAGCTTAGCCCCGGGACACCAAGAGACCCAGTACTTC.

The genes are TRBV18 and TRBJ2-1; 7 bases match TRBD2. V was pared by 3 bases and J by 8 bases, with 7 bases of the junction left unmatched. The CDR3 is made up of 14 amino acids. The germline V gene has CDR1 KGHSH and CDR2 LQKENI. The CDR3 DNA reads TGTGCCAGCTCACCCTTCGGGGGGATCGATGAGCAGTTCTTC. Residues: CASSPFGGIDEQFF. The full variable domain, its missing parts supplied by reference TRBV18 and TRBJ2-1, is NAGVMQNPRHLVRRRGQEARLRCSPMKGHSHVYWYRQLPEEGLKFMVYLQKENIIDESGMPKERFSAEFPKEGPSILRIQQVVRGDSAAYFCASSPFGGIDEQFFGPGTRLTVL.

This chain joins TRBV10-3 and TRBJ2-5, with D maybe TRBD1 (6 bases). Trimming pared 2 bases from V and 5 bases from J, leaving 15 bases between. CDR3 length: 15 amino acids. The V gene's germline CDR1 is ENHRY and CDR2 SYGVKD. Here the CDR3 DNA reads TGTGCCATCAGTGAGAGGGGGACGGTTTCGGAGACCCAGTACTTC. Its translation is CAISERGTVSETQYF.

The chain uses TRBV6-1 and TRBJ2-1; D possibly corresponds to TRBD2 (6 bases). Between the trimmed V and J ends, which lost 6 bases and 4 bases, there was a span of 16 bases. Germline CDR1 MNHNS, CDR2 SASEGT. The CDR3 loop spans 15 amino acids. Here the CDR3 reads CASRVLAEGYNEQFF. The CDR3 coding sequence is TGTGCCAGCAGAGTACTAGCAGAAGGATACAATGAGCAGTTCTTC.